These 29 T cell receptor beta chains were sequenced from one sample in a study of blood T cells in healthy people across ages. A second 7 to 11 cycle PCR used barcoded and J-beta primers. TCRdb recomputed calls from the 5' RACE reads with MiXCR, one row per CDR3 protein. The sample consists of about 800,000 distinct CDR3 sequences, approximately 25% of them appearing once. The sample also formed part of further work on T cells of mothers and their children.

Sequenced material: blood. The receptors originated from a boy aged 5 to 17 in good health.

Concerning this clonotype: This may come from a read error, since a much larger clone is one base off. This sequence joins TRBV14 and TRBJ2-5, with D unclear. This CDR3 region has 12 residues. V was shortened by 0 bases and J by 7 bases, with 6 bases between the two germline ends. Germline V gene data show CDR1 as SGHDN and CDR2 as FVKESK. The CDR3 region has the DNA TGTGCCAGCAGCCAAGAACGGGCGACCCAGTACTTC. Protein sequence: CASSQERATQYF.

There are a few counts of this clonotype. This chain uses TRBV10-3 with TRBJ1-4; D is ambiguous. Germline V gives CDR1 ENHRY, CDR2 SYGVKD. V lost 7 bases and J lost 6, with 6 bases in between. This CDR3 is 11 amino acids long. CDR3 DNA: TGTGCCATCAACGGGTATGAAAAACTGTTTTTT. Translating it yields CAINGYEKLFF.

This clonotype was counted only a few times. The rearrangement links TRBV5-1 to TRBJ1-1, with D unresolved. The CDR3 has 13 amino acids. Germline V CDR1 and CDR2: SGHRS, YFSETQ. With 3 bases removed from V and 3 bases from J, the gap between germline ends came to 9 bases. The CDR3 protein is CASSYGVDTEAFF. DNA for the CDR3: TGCGCCAGCAGCTATGGGGTTGACACTGAAGCTTTCTTT.

CDR3 protein: CSVSGGGSYEQYF. Here the CDR3 DNA reads TGCAGCGTAAGTGGTGGGGGTTCCTACGAGCAGTACTTC. V usage is TRBV29-1 and J usage is TRBJ2-5, with D perhaps matching TRBD1 or TRBD2 (5 bases each). The closer fit of TRBJ2-7 to the DNA end suggests the J call may be wrong. This CDR3 spans 13 amino acids. Germline CDR1 SQVTM, CDR2 ANQGSEA.

In its sample, this clonotype was seen a few times. The rearrangement uses TRBV2 and TRBJ1-1; no definite D call. The V and J ends lost 7 bases and 1 base respectively, with 10 bases between them. Germline lookup yields CDR1 SNHLY and CDR2 FYNNEI. The CDR3 loop spans 13 amino acids. The CDR3 DNA follows: TGTGCCAGCATAGTCGACGGGAACACTGAAGCTTTCTTT. It is translated as CASIVDGNTEAFF.

The chain combines TRBV7-2 with TRBJ2-5; 9 bases agree with TRBD2. Looked up from germline, CDR1 is SGHTA and CDR2 is FQGNSA. The CDR3 extends over 16 amino acids. V trimming: 0 bases; J trimming: 2 bases; junction bases outside the gene matches: 4. The CDR3 is CASSLAASGGQETQYF. The CDR3 DNA sequence: TGTGCCAGCAGCTTAGCGGCCAGCGGGGGGCAAGAGACCCAGTACTTC.

For this clonotype: Germline and junction disagree at one end, which may indicate a read error. This chain connects TRBV5-1 to TRBJ2-6; TRBD1 aligns across 8 bases. The CDR3 extends over 16 amino acids. Germline loops: CDR1 SGHRS, CDR2 YFSETQ. The CDR3 loop reads CASSGTGRSGANALTF. The CDR3 coding sequence is TGCGCCAGCAGCGGGACAGGCCGCTCTGGGGCCAACGCCCTGACTTTC.

The rearrangement links TRBV29-1 to TRBJ2-2; no definite D call. Germline lookup yields CDR1 SQVTM and CDR2 ANQGSEA. This CDR3 is 15 amino acids long. V shed 7 bases and J shed 0 bases, with 15 bases lying between them. For the CDR3, the DNA is TGCAGCGCCACCCGACCTAACGCGAACACCGGGGAGCTGTTTTTT. Residues: CSATRPNANTGELFF.

Only a few counts were recorded for this clonotype. The chain links TRBV7-9 to TRBJ2-3; D might be TRBD2 (5 bases). Trimming took off 4 bases at V and 6 bases at J, with 14 bases between the two ends. This CDR3 has 14 amino acids. Looked up from germline, CDR1 is SEHNR and CDR2 is FQNEAQ (reference sequence). The CDR3 here is CASSSFLARDTQYF. The CDR3 DNA is TGTGCCAGCAGCTCCTTCCTAGCAAGGGATACGCAGTATTTT. Full variable domain (outside the CDR3, taken from reference TRBV7-9 and TRBJ2-3): DTGVSQNPRHKITKRGQNVTFRCDPISEHNRLYWYRQTLGQGPEFLTYFQNEAQLEKSRLLSDRFSAERPKGSFSTLEIQRTEQGDSAMYLCASSSFLARDTQYFGPGTRLTVL.

This clonotype was detected a few times. The gene calls are TRBV4-3 and TRBJ2-7, with TRBD1 identical over 11 bases. Germline assignment: CDR1 LGHNA and CDR2 YSLEER. There are 16 residues in the CDR3. The V gene end was trimmed by 3 bases and the J gene end by 3 bases; junction bases not matched to a gene: 7. Here the CDR3 DNA reads TGCGCCAGCAGCCACGCTATCGGGACAGGGGGCTACGAGCAGTACTTC. This encodes CASSHAIGTGGYEQYF.

The V gene is TRBV11-2, the J gene TRBJ2-5, with 9 bases identical to TRBD1. The CDR3 extends over 16 amino acids. The V gene end was trimmed by 2 bases and the J gene end by 5 bases; junction bases not matched to a gene: 9. Germline values: CDR1 SGHAT, CDR2 FQNNGV. CDR3 sequence reads: CASSLMLTGGGETQYF. DNA of the CDR3: TGTGCCAGCAGCTTAATGCTGACAGGGGGTGGGGAGACCCAGTACTTC.

The rearrangement links TRBV5-1 to TRBJ1-2; 9 bases line up with TRBD1. The CDR3 runs 14 residues. The germline V gene encodes CDR1 SGHRS and CDR2 YFSETQ. After removal of 5 bases from V and 0 bases from J, the junction contained 2 bases not matched to a gene. The CDR3 loop reads CASRGTGPNYGYTF. The CDR3 DNA sequence: TGCGCCAGCAGGGGGACAGGGCCTAACTATGGCTACACCTTC.

This sequence joins TRBV12-3 or TRBV12-4 and TRBJ1-5; D is perhaps TRBD1 (6 bases). The last part of the DNA fits TRBJ2-3 better; the J call may be wrong. The length of the CDR3 is 12 residues. This chain's CDR3 is CASRAGDQPQYF. The CDR3 DNA reads TGTGCCAGCAGGGCAGGGGATCAGCCCCAGTATTTT.

In this sample, this clonotype turned up many times. This chain joins TRBV12-3 or TRBV12-4 and TRBJ2-5; D not certain. The CDR3 has 15 residues. Trimming removed 2 bases at V and 1 base at J, with 11 bases between. The CDR3 sequence is CASSLFDSPQETQYF. In DNA form, the CDR3 reads TGTGCCAGCAGTTTATTCGACTCACCCCAAGAGACCCAGTACTTC.

The chain combines TRBV3-1 with TRBJ1-2; D perhaps matches TRBD1 (5 bases). Germline V lookup: CDR1 LGHDT, CDR2 YNNKEL (reference sequence). The CDR3 is 16 residues long. The V and J ends lost 3 bases and 4 bases respectively, with 18 bases between them. CDR3 amino acids: CASSQGPPRRSYGYTF. As DNA, the CDR3 is TGTGCCAGCAGCCAGGGACCCCCCAGAAGATCCTATGGCTACACCTTC.

The J gene is TRBJ2-1, the V gene TRBV28; 9 bases agree with TRBD1. The CDR3 consists of 15 residues. Germline-derived CDR1 and CDR2 are MDHEN and SYDVKM. J was trimmed by 5 bases and V by 7 bases; bases with no gene match: 9. The CDR3 protein is CASNRRGQGHNEQFF. DNA of the CDR3: TGTGCCAGCAACCGCCGGGGACAGGGTCACAATGAGCAGTTCTTC.

The genes are TRBV30 and TRBJ2-1; 7 bases line up with TRBD2. Germline V CDR1 and CDR2: GTSNPN, SVGIG (reference sequence). The trim removed 2 bases at V and 8 bases at J, leaving 9 bases unmatched. This CDR3 comprises 14 residues. CDR3 loop: CAWSRLAAGDEQFF. CDR3 in DNA: TGTGCCTGGAGTCGCCTAGCGGCGGGGGATGAGCAGTTCTTC.

The CDR3 region is CASSLTGGDEQYF. For the CDR3, the DNA is TGTGCCAGCAGCCTCACAGGGGGGGACGAGCAGTACTTC. The chain combines TRBV7-7 with TRBJ2-5; possible D gene TRBD1, 8 bases. TRBJ2-7 matches the DNA end more closely, so the J call is doubtful. Germline CDR1 reads SSHAT; CDR2 reads FNYEAQ (reference sequence). The CDR3 spans 13 residues.

The chain couples TRBV5-5 to TRBJ2-1, with 10 bases that match TRBD2. This CDR3 is built from 15 residues. Germline CDR1 and CDR2: SGHKS and YYEKEE (reference sequence). V trimming: 4 bases; J trimming: 8 bases; junction bases outside the gene matches: 9. CDR3 DNA sequence: TGTGCCAGCAGCCTGCTAGCGGGAGTAATATATGAGCAGTTCTTC. It yields the protein CASSLLAGVIYEQFF. Full variable domain (missing parts from reference TRBV5-5 and TRBJ2-1): DAGVTQSPTHLIKTRGQQVTLRCSPISGHKSVSWYQQVLGQGPQFIFQYYEKEERGRGNFPDRFSARQFPNYSSELNVNALLLGDSALYLCASSLLAGVIYEQFFGPGTRLTVL.

The chain is built from TRBV9 and TRBJ2-1, with D tentatively TRBD2 (6 bases). V gave up 3 bases and J gave up 2 bases, with 9 bases separating them. CDR1 is SGDLS, CDR2 YYNGEE, per germline. This CDR3 has 14 amino acids. This chain's CDR3 is CASSAGATYNEQFF. CDR3 in DNA: TGTGCCAGCAGCGCGGGAGCTACCTACAATGAGCAGTTCTTC. Using reference TRBV9 and TRBJ2-1 for the parts outside the CDR3, the full variable domain is DSGVTQTPKHLITATGQRVTLRCSPRSGDLSVYWYQQSLDQGLQFLIQYYNGEERAKGNILERFSAQQFPDLHSELNLSSLELGDSALYFCASSAGATYNEQFFGPGTRLTVL.

J is TRBJ2-3 and V is TRBV5-1, with a weak D call TRBD1 (6 bases). Trimming pared 4 bases from V and 5 bases from J, leaving 14 bases between. The CDR3 totals 14 residues. Germline V lookup: CDR1 SGHRS, CDR2 YFSETQ. In DNA, the CDR3 is TGCGCCAGCAGCCAGGTGGGGGCTGGAGATACGCAGTATTTT. Encoded protein: CASSQVGAGDTQYF. Supplemented by reference TRBV5-1 and TRBJ2-3, the full variable domain reads KAGVTQTPRYLIKTRGQQVTLSCSPISGHRSVSWYQQTPGQGLQFLFEYFSETQRNKGNFPGRFSGRQFSNSRSEMNVSTLELGDSALYLCASSQVGAGDTQYFGPGTRLTVL.

The chain combines TRBV30 with TRBJ2-5; 9 bases line up with TRBD2. The end of the DNA aligns better with TRBJ2-1, so the J call may be wrong. This CDR3 has 15 residues. Germline lookup yields CDR1 GTSNPN and CDR2 SVGIG (reference sequence). This CDR3 reads CAWSQGGGLANEQFF. CDR3 nucleotides: TGTGCCTGGAGTCAAGGGGGGGGACTAGCTAATGAGCAGTTCTTC.

V gene TRBV14 combines with J gene TRBJ1-6, with 7 bases fitting TRBD1. The ends lost 4 bases at V and 9 bases at J; junction bases unmatched: 3. The CDR3 sequence is 13 residues long. The germline CDR1 and CDR2 sequences are SGHDN and FVKESK. Written as DNA, the CDR3 is TGTGCCAGCAGCCTAACAGGGGTTTCACCCCTCCACTTT. Translated, it gives CASSLTGVSPLHF.

In its sample, this clonotype was seen once. The junction departs from germline at one end; a sequencing error may be responsible. The chain employs TRBV5-1 and TRBJ2-7; a possible D gene is TRBD2 (5 bases). The CDR3 sequence is 16 residues long. CDR1 is SGHRS, CDR2 YFSETQ, per germline. CDR3 in amino acids: CAGRWAPGIKSYEQYF. As DNA, the CDR3 is TGCGCCGGCAGATGGGCTCCCGGGATCAAGTCCTACGAGCAGTACTTC. Using reference TRBV5-1 and TRBJ2-7 for the parts outside the CDR3, the full variable domain is KAGVTQTPRYLIKTRGQQVTLSCSPISGHRSVSWYQQTPGQGLQFLFEYFSETQRNKGNFPGRFSGRQFSNSRSEMNVSTLELGDSALYLCAGRWAPGIKSYEQYFGPGTRLTVT.

This clonotype was observed a handful of times. This sequence joins TRBV4-3 and TRBJ1-6; D unclear. V lost 0 bases to trimming and J lost 4 bases, with 16 bases between them. CDR1 is LGHNA, CDR2 YSLEER, per germline. The CDR3 is 18 residues long. The DNA of the CDR3 is TGCGCCAGCAGCCAAGATCCGTCGCAGACTGATTATAATTCACCCCTCCACTTT. Translated, it gives CASSQDPSQTDYNSPLHF.

The chain combines TRBV9 with TRBJ1-2; D is unclear. V lost 0 bases and J lost 4, with 10 bases in between. This CDR3 region has 14 residues. Germline V gene data show CDR1 as SGDLS and CDR2 as YYNGEE. The CDR3 coding sequence is TGTGCCAGCAGCGTAGCGGGATCTGCCTATGGCTACACCTTC. It is translated as CASSVAGSAYGYTF.

The rearrangement joins TRBV6-2 or TRBV6-3 to TRBJ2-1; D tentatively fits TRBD1 or TRBD2 (5 bases each). The V gene lost 3 bases and the J gene lost 2 bases, with 14 bases spanning the gap. The CDR3 is made up of 16 amino acids. From germline, CDR1 is MNHEY and CDR2 SVGEGT. CDR3 DNA: TGTGCCAGCAGTTATCGGGGCAAGGCTACCTACAATGAGCAGTTCTTC. It is translated as CASSYRGKATYNEQFF.

V is TRBV20-1 and J is TRBJ2-6; D ambiguous. In germline, CDR1 is DFQATT, CDR2 SNEGSKA (reference sequence). Trimming shortened V by 2 bases and J by 0 bases, and 14 bases separated the two germline ends. This CDR3 comprises 17 residues. Written as DNA, the CDR3 is TGCAGTGCTAGACTGGACGGCCGATACTCTGGGGCCAACGTCCTGACTTTC. It translates to CSARLDGRYSGANVLTF.

This clonotype was recorded at least ten times. The chain couples TRBV7-2 to TRBJ2-1; a possible D gene is TRBD2 (6 bases). The germline V gene has CDR1 SGHTA and CDR2 FQGNSA. V lost 5 bases, J lost 0 bases, and 11 bases lay in between. The CDR3 is 15 amino acids. CDR3 region: CASSISGPSYNEQFF. CDR3 bases: TGTGCCAGCAGCATTAGCGGCCCCTCCTACAATGAGCAGTTCTTC. The variable domain in full, completed from reference TRBV7-2 and TRBJ2-1, reads GAGVSQSPSNKVTEKGKDVELRCDPISGHTALYWYRQSLGQGLEFLIYFQGNSAPDKSGLPSDRFSAERTGGSVSTLTIQRTQQEDSAVYLCASSISGPSYNEQFFGPGTRLTVL.